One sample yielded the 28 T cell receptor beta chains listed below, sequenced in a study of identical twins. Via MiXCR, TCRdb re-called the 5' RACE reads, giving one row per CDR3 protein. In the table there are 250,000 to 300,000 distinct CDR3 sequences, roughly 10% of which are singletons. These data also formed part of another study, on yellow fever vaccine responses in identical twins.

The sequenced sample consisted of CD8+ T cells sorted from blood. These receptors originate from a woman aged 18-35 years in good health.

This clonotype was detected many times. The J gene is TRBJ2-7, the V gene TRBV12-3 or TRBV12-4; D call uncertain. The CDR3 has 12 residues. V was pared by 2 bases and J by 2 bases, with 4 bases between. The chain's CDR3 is CASSLSPYEQYF. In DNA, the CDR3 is TGTGCCAGCAGTTTATCCCCCTACGAGCAGTACTTC.

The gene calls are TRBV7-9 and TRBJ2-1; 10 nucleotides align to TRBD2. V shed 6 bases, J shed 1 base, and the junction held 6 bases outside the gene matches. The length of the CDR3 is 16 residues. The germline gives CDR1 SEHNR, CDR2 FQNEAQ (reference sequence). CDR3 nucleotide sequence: TGTGCCAGCAGTCCCAAGCGGGGGGGGTCCTACAATGAGCAGTTCTTC. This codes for CASSPKRGGSYNEQFF.

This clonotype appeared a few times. CDR3 bases: TGCGCCAGCAGCCCGGAGTACACCAGACCGACAGATACGCAGTATTTT. Translating it yields CASSPEYTRPTDTQYF. V gene TRBV4-3 combines with J gene TRBJ2-3; D remains ambiguous. Trimming removed 4 bases at V and 3 bases at J, with 17 bases between. Germline V CDR1 and CDR2: LGHNA, YSLEER. The CDR3 contains 16 residues.

The CDR3 bases are TGTGCCAGCAGTTCCGTACTAGCGGGAGGAACCAATGAGCAGTTCTTC. Protein: CASSSVLAGGTNEQFF. The V gene is TRBV6-5, the J gene TRBJ2-1, with 12 bases that match TRBD2. Germline V gene data show CDR1 as MNHEY and CDR2 as SVGAGI. V trimming: 4 bases; J trimming: 6 bases; junction bases outside the gene matches: 7. The CDR3 has 16 residues.

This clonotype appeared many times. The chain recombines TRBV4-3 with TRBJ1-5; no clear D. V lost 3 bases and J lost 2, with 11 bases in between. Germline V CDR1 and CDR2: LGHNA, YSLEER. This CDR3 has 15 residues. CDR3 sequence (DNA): TGCGCCAGCAGCCAGGGGAGGTGGGGCAATCAGCCCCAGCATTTT. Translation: CASSQGRWGNQPQHF.

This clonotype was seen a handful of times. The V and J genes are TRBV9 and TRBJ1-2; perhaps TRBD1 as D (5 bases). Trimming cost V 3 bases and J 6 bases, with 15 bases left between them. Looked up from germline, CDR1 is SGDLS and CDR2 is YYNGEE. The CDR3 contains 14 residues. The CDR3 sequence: CASSGDEGIDGYTF. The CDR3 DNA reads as TGTGCCAGCAGCGGAGACGAGGGGATCGATGGCTACACCTTC.

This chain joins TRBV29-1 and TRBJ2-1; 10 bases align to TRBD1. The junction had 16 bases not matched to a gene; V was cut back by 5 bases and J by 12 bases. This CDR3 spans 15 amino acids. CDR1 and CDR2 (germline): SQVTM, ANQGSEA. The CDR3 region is CSVPIRRDRGLVQFF. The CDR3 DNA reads TGCAGCGTTCCCATCCGTAGGGACAGGGGATTGGTGCAGTTCTTC.

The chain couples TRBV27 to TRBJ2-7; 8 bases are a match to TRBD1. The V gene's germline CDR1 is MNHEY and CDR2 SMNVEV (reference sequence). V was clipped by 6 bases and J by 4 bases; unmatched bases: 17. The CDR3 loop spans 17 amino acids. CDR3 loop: CASSAPWDRSTKYEQYF. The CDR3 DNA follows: TGTGCCAGCAGCGCCCCCTGGGACAGGTCGACCAAATACGAGCAGTACTTC.

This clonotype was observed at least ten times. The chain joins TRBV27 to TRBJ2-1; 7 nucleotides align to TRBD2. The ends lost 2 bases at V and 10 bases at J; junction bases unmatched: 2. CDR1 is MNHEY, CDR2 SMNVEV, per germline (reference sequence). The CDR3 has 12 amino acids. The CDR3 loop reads CASSLSGMEQFF. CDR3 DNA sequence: TGTGCCAGCAGTTTAAGCGGGATGGAGCAGTTCTTC.

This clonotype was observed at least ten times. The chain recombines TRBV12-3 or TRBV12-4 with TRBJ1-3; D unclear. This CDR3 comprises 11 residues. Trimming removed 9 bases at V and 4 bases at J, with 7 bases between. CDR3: CARSTGNTIYF. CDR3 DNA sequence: TGTGCCAGGTCGACCGGAAACACCATATATTTT.

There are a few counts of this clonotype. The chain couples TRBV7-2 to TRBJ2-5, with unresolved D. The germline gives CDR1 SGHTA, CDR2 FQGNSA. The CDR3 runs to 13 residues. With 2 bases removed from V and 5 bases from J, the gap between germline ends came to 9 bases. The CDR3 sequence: CASSLWRLETQYF. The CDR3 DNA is TGTGCCAGCAGCTTATGGCGCCTGGAGACCCAGTACTTC.

Written as DNA, the CDR3 is TGTGCCAGCAGTGACTCAGGCGGGGGGGCTTTCAATGAGCAGTTCTTC. Translating it yields CASSDSGGGAFNEQFF. The chain recombines TRBV6-4 with TRBJ2-1, with 9 bases that match TRBD2. Germline loops: CDR1 MRHNA, CDR2 SNTAGT. There are 16 residues in the CDR3. V lost 0 bases to trimming and J lost 6 bases; unmatched junction nucleotides: 6.

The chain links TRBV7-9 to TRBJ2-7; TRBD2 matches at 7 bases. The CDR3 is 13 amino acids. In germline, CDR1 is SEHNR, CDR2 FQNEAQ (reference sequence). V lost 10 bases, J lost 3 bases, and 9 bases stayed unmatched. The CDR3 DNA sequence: TGTGCCATCAGTGACATAGCGGGCTACGAGCAGTACTTC. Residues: CAISDIAGYEQYF. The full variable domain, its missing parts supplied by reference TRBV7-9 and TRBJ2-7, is DTGVSQNPRHKITKRGQNVTFRCDPISEHNRLYWYRQTLGQGPEFLTYFQNEAQLEKSRLLSDRFSAERPKGSFSTLEIQRTEQGDSAMYLCAISDIAGYEQYFGPGTRLTVT.

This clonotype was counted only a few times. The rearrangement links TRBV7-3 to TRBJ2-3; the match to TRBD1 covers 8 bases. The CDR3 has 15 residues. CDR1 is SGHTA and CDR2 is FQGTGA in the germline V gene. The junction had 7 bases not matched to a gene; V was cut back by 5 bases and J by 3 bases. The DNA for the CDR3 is TGTGCCAGCAGCCCGTATCAGGGGGCTACAGATACGCAGTATTTT. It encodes CASSPYQGATDTQYF.

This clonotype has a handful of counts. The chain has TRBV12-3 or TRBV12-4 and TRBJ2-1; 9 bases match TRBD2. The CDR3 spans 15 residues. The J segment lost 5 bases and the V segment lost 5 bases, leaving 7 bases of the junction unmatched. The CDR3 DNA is TGTGCCAGCAGTCTAGGACTAGCGCCGAACAATGAGCAGTTCTTC. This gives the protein CASSLGLAPNNEQFF.

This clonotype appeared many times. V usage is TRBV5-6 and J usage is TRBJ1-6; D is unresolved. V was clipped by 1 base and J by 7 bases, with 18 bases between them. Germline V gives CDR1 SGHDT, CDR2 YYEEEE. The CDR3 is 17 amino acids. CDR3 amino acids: CASSLQSSDPSNSPLHF. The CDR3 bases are TGTGCCAGCAGCTTGCAATCCTCAGACCCTTCCAATTCACCCCTCCACTTT.

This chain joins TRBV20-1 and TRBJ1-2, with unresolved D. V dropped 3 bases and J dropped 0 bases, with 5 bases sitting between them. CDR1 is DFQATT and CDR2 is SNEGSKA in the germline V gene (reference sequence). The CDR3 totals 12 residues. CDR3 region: CSASQANYGYTF. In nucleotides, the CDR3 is TGCAGTGCTAGTCAAGCTAACTATGGCTACACCTTC.

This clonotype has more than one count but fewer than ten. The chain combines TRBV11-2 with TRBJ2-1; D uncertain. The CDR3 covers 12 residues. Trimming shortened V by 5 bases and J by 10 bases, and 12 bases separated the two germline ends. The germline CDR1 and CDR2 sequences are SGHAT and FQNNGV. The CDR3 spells CASSQLQQEQFF. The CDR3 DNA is TGTGCCAGCAGCCAATTGCAGCAGGAGCAGTTCTTC.

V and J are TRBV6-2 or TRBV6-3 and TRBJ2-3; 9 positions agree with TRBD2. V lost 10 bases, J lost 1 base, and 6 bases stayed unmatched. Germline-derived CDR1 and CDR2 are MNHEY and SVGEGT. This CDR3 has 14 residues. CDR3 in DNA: TGTGCCACTAGACTAGCGGACCGCACAGATACGCAGTATTTT. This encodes CATRLADRTDTQYF.

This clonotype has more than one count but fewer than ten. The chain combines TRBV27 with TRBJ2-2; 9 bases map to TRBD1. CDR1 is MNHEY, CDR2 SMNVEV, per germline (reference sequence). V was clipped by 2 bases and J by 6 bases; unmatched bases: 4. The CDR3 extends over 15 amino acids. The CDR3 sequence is CASSLRDRVPGELFF. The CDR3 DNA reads TGTGCCAGCAGTTTAAGGGACAGGGTTCCCGGGGAGCTGTTTTTT.

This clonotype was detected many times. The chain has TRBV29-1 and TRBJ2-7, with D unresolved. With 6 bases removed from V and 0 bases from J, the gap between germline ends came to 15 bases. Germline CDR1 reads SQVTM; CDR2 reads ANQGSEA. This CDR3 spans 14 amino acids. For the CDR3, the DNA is TGCAGCGTCGTCGGGTCTTACAACTCCTACGAGCAGTACTTC. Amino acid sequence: CSVVGSYNSYEQYF.

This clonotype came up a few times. CDR3 in amino acids: CASSFADIAKNIQYF. The DNA for the CDR3 is TGTGCCAGCAGTTTTGCGGATATCGCCAAAAACATTCAGTACTTC. This chain joins TRBV7-9 and TRBJ2-4; D is undetermined. Germline V gene data show CDR1 as SEHNR and CDR2 as FQNEAQ (reference sequence). The CDR3 extends over 15 amino acids. V was shortened by 6 bases and J by 1 base, with 13 bases between the two germline ends.

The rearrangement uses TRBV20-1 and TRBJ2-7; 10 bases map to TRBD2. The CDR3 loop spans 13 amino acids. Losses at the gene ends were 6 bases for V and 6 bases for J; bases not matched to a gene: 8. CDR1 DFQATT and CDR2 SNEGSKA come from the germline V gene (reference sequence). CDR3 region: CSATGTSEVEQYF. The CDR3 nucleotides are TGCAGTGCCACCGGGACTAGCGAAGTCGAGCAGTACTTC.

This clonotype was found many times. Here the CDR3 reads CASSLVGGGSYGYTF. CDR3 sequence (DNA): TGTGCCAGCAGCTTGGTTGGAGGGGGTTCCTATGGCTACACCTTC. The chain couples TRBV5-6 to TRBJ1-2; a weak D match, TRBD1 (6 bases). This CDR3 has 15 residues. Germline CDR1 is SGHDT and CDR2 is YYEEEE. V was shortened by 0 bases and J by 4 bases, with 13 bases between the two germline ends. Using reference TRBV5-6 and TRBJ1-2 for the parts outside the CDR3, the full variable domain is DAGVTQSPTHLIKTRGQQVTLRCSPKSGHDTVSWYQQALGQGPQFIFQYYEEEERQRGNFPDRFSGHQFPNYSSELNVNALLLGDSALYLCASSLVGGGSYGYTFGSGTRLTVV.

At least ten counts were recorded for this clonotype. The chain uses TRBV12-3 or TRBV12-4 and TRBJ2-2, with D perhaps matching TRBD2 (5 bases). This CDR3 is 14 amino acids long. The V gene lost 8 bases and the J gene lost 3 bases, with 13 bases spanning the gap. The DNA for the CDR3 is TGTGCCAGCGAGGCGGGTGGAGACACCGGGGAGCTGTTTTTT. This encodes CASEAGGDTGELFF.

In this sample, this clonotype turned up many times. This CDR3 is CASSFIFTDRSSYNEQFF. CDR3 nucleotide sequence: TGCGCCAGCAGCTTCATATTTACGGACCGGAGCTCCTACAATGAGCAGTTCTTC. The V gene is TRBV5-1, the J gene TRBJ2-1; D gene unclear. This CDR3 is built from 18 residues. CDR1 is SGHRS and CDR2 is YFSETQ in the germline V gene. Trimming left V 2 bases short and J 0 bases short, with 18 bases between. Variable domain in full (rest from reference TRBV5-1 and TRBJ2-1): KAGVTQTPRYLIKTRGQQVTLSCSPISGHRSVSWYQQTPGQGLQFLFEYFSETQRNKGNFPGRFSGRQFSNSRSEMNVSTLELGDSALYLCASSFIFTDRSSYNEQFFGPGTRLTVL.

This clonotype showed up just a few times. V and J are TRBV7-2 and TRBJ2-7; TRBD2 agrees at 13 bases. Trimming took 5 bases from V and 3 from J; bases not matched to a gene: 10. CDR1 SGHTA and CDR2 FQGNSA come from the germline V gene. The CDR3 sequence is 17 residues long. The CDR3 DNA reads TGTGCCAGCAGCCTGCGGCCCGGACTAGCGGGAGACTACGAGCAGTACTTC. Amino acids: CASSLRPGLAGDYEQYF. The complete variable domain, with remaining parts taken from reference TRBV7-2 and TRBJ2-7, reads GAGVSQSPSNKVTEKGKDVELRCDPISGHTALYWYRQSLGQGLEFLIYFQGNSAPDKSGLPSDRFSAERTGGSVSTLTIQRTQQEDSAVYLCASSLRPGLAGDYEQYFGPGTRLTVT.

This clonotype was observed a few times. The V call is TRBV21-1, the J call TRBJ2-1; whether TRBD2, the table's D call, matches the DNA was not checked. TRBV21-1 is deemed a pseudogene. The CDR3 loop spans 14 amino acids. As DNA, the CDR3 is TGTGCCGTAGGAAGAACTAGTTCACCAAATGAGCAGTTCTTC. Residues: CAVGRTSSPNEQFF.